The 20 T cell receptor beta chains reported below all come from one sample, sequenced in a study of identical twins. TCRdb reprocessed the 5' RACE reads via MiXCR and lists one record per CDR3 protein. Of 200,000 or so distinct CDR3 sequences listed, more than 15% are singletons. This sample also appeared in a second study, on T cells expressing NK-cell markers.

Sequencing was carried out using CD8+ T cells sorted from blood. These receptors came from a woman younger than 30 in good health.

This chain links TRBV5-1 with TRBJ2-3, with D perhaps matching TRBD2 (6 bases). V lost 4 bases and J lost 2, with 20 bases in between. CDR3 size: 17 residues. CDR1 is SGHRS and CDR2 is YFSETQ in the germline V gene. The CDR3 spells CASSPTVLARHTDTQYF. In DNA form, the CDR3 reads TGCGCCAGCAGCCCAACAGTACTAGCCCGTCACACAGATACGCAGTATTTT.

In DNA, the CDR3 is TGTGCCAGCAGCACCGGCCGGGGTGCCGGGGAGCTGTTTTTT. As protein: CASSTGRGAGELFF. The chain is built from TRBV9 and TRBJ2-2, with D possibly TRBD2 on 5 matching bases. The length of the CDR3 is 14 residues. Germline V CDR1 and CDR2: SGDLS, YYNGEE. V was cut by 4 bases and J by 6 bases, with 13 bases left in between.

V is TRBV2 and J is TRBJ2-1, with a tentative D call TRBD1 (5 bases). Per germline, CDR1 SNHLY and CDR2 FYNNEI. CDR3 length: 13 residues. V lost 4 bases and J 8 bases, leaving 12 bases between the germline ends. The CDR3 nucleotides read TGTGCCAGCAGTGGGGGCAGTCGATATGAGCAGTTCTTC. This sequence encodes CASSGGSRYEQFF. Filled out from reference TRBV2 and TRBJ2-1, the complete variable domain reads EPEVTQTPSHQVTQMGQEVILRCVPISNHLYFYWYRQILGQKVEFLVSFYNNEISEKSEIFDDQFSVERPDGSNFTLKIRSTKLEDSAMYFCASSGGSRYEQFFGPGTRLTVL.

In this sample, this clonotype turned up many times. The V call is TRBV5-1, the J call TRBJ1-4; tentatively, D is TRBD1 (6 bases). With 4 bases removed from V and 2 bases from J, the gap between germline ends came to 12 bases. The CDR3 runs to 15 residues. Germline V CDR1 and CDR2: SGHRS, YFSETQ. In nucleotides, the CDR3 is TGCGCCAGCAGCATTACAGGGACCACTAATGAAAAACTGTTTTTT. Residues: CASSITGTTNEKLFF.

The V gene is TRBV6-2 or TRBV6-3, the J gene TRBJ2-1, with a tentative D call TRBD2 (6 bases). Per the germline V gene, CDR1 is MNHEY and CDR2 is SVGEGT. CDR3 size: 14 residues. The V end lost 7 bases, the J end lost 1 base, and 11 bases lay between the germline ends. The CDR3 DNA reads TGTGCCAGCACACGGGGGAGGTCCTACAATGAGCAGTTCTTC. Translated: CASTRGRSYNEQFF.

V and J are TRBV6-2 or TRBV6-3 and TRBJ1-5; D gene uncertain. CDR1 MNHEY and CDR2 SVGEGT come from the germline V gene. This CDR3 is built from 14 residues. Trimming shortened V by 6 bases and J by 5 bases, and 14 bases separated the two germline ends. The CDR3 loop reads CASSRAREDQPQHF. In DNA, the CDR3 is TGTGCCAGCAGCCGCGCAAGGGAGGATCAGCCCCAGCATTTT.

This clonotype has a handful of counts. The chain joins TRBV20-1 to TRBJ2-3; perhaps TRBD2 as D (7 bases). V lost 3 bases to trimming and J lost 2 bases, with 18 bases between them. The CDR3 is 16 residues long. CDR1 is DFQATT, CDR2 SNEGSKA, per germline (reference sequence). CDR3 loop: CSASGGASDYTDTQYF. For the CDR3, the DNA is TGCAGTGCTAGTGGGGGGGCTAGCGACTACACAGATACGCAGTATTTT.

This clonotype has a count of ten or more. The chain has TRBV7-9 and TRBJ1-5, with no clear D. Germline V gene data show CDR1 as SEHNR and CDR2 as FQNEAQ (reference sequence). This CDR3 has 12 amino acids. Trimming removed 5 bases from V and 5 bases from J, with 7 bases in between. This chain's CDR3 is CASSDRYQPQHF. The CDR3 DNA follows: TGTGCCAGCAGCGACCGATATCAGCCCCAGCATTTT.

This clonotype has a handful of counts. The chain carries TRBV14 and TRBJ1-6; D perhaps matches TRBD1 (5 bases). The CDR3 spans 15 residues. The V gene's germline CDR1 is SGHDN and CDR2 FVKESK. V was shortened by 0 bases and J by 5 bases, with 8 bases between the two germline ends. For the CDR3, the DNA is TGTGCCAGCAGCCAAGATGGGGCCAATAATTCACCCCTCCACTTT. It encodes CASSQDGANNSPLHF.

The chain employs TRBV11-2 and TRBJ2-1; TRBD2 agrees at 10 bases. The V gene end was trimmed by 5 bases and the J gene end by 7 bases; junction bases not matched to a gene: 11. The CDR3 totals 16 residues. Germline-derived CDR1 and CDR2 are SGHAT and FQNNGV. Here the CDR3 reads CASSIILAGVMNEQFF. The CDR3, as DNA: TGTGCCAGCAGCATCATTCTAGCGGGAGTTATGAATGAGCAGTTCTTC.

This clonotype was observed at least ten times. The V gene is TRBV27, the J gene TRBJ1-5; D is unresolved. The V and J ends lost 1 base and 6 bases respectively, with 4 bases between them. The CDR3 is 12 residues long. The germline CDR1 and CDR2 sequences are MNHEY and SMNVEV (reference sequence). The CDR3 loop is CASSLFGQPQHF. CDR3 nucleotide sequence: TGTGCCAGCAGTTTATTCGGTCAGCCCCAGCATTTT.

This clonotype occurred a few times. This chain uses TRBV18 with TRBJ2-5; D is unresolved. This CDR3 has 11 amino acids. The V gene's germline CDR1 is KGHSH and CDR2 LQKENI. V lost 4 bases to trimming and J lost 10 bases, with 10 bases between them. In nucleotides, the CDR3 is TGTGCCAGCTCACTCCTGGGCGACCAGTACTTC. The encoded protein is CASSLLGDQYF.

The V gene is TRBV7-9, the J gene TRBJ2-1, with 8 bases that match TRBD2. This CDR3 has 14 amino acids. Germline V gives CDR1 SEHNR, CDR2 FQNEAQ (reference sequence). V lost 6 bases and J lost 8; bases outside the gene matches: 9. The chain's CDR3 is CASRGWRAGDEQFF. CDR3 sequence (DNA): TGTGCCAGCAGAGGCTGGCGAGCGGGAGATGAGCAGTTCTTC.

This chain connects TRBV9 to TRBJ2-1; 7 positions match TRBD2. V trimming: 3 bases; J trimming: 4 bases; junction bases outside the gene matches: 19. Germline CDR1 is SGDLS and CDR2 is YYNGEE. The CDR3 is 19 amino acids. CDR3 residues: CASSGQVNPRGRGYNEQFF. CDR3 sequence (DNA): TGTGCCAGCAGCGGCCAAGTAAATCCCCGCGGGAGAGGGTACAATGAGCAGTTCTTC.

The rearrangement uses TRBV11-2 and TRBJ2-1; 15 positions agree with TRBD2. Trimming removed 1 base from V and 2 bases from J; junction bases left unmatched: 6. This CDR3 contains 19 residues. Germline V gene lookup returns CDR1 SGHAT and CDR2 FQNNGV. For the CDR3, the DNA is TGTGCCAGCAGCTTAGGTAGGACTAGCGGGGGGGCCCCCTACAATGAGCAGTTCTTC. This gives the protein CASSLGRTSGGAPYNEQFF.

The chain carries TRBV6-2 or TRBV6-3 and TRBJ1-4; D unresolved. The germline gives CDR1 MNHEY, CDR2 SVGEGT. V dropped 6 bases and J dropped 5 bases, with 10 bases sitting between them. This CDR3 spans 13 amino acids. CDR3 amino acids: CASSPSANEKLFF. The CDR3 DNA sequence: TGTGCCAGCAGCCCCTCTGCGAATGAAAAACTGTTTTTT.

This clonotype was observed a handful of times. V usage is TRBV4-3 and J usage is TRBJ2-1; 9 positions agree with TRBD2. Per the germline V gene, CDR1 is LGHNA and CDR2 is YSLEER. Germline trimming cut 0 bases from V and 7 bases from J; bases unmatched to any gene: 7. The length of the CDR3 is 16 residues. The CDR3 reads CASSQDLAGPLNEQFF. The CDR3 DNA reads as TGCGCCAGCAGCCAAGACCTAGCGGGGCCTTTAAATGAGCAGTTCTTC.

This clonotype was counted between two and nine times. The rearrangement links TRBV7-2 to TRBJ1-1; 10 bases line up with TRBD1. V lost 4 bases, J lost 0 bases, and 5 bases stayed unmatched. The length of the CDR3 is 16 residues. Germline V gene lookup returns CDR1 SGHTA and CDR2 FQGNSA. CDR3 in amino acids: CASSYDRGPLNTEAFF. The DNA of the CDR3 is TGTGCCAGCAGCTACGACAGGGGGCCGTTGAACACTGAAGCTTTCTTT.

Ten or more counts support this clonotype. The CDR3 nucleotides are TGTGCCAGCAGCTTCAGGGTGAACACTGAAGCTTTCTTT. This encodes CASSFRVNTEAFF. The gene calls are TRBV7-9 and TRBJ1-1; D perhaps matches TRBD1 (5 bases). Trimming took off 3 bases at V and 0 bases at J, with 5 bases between the two ends. This CDR3 region has 13 residues. Per the germline V gene, CDR1 is SEHNR and CDR2 is FQNEAQ (reference sequence).

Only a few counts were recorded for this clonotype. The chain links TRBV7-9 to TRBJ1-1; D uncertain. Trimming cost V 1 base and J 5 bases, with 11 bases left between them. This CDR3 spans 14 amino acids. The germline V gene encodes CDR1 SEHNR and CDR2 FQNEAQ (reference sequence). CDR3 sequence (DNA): TGTGCCAGCAGCTTAGAAGTCCGAGGAACTGAAGCTTTCTTT. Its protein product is CASSLEVRGTEAFF.